This entry concerns a single T cell receptor (beta chain). Its antigen remains unidentified. Base qualities were left out, and no much larger clone turns up one base away. Trimming costs V 4 bases and J 5 bases, and their ends lie 23 bases apart. The germline V gene supplies CDR1 SGHVS and CDR2 FQNEAQ. CDR3 length: 17 amino acids, cysteine to phenylalanine. Only CDR3 DNA is held: 51 bases, read in frame from base 1. This specimen's treatment or condition label, per the study, means: approximately 9-day PBMC culture with coronavirus spike peptide pools or control peptides (ViraFEST assay). The ViraFEST assay, used in the study, expanded antigen-specific T cells with peptide pools and then identified the expanded clonotypes through TCR sequencing. The convalescent patients' positive SARS-CoV-2 PCR tests were from March to December 2020, which was before the Alpha, Beta and Delta variants emerged in the United States. Each well held millions of PBMCs cultured in IMDM containing approximately 5% human AB serum and around 10 IU/ml IL-2, with 8.5 to 10 ug/ml peptide pools added. Half of the culture medium was replaced with fresh IL-2-containing medium on days 3 and 7. Once the cells had been in culture for ten to eleven days, the EasySep CD4+ T cell isolation kit was used to isolate CD4+ T cells by negative selection. PBMCs were separated from whole blood using Ficoll-Paque Plus gradient centrifugation and then either used fresh or cryopreserved at -140C. Triplicate wells were generally used for each culture condition.

The sample belongs to a study of vaccination and CD4 T cells after COVID-19 (dated by TCRdb to between 2021 and 2023). Regarding the study in general: SARS-CoV-2 positivity had been established in the convalescent patients by nasal swab PCR, and mild disease was recorded in nine of these patients and severe disease in one. Participants got two doses of the Pfizer-BioNTech BNT162b2 vaccine (n=8) or two doses of the Moderna mRNA-1273 vaccine (n=2). Post-vaccine blood samples were collected a median of about 72 days after the second vaccine dose, ranging from roughly 13 to 241 days. Overlapping spike peptide pools from SARS-CoV-2 and from the common cold coronaviruses HCoV-NL63, HCoV-OC43 and HCoV-229E were used as culture stimuli. As controls, cultures received a CEFX viral epitope pool (the positive control), an HIV-1 Nef peptide pool (the negative control), or no peptide at all. Post-COVID blood samples were collected from convalescent patients a median of about 92 days after diagnosis, with a range of about 30 to 161 days. The convalescent cohort included six males and four females, with two Hispanic individuals, seven Caucasians, two Asians and one multiracial person. In roughly 11 COVID-19 convalescent patients and a handful of infection-naive healthy vaccine recipients, the spike-specific CD4+ TCR repertoire before mRNA vaccination was compared with the repertoire after mRNA vaccination. Overall study results and their limits: Of the vaccine-specific clones found in convalescent patients, nearly all (304 of 307) were mono-reactive for SARS-CoV-2 spike instead of being cross-reactive with common cold coronaviruses. The median number of SARS-CoV-2-reactive clonotypes rose from roughly 20 after infection to 38 after vaccination, but the change was not significant. In convalescent patients, a median around 89% of post-vaccine SARS-CoV-2-reactive clones were detected only after vaccination, suggesting vaccine-specific priming. Relatively few convalescent patients were included in the study, and early timepoints after natural infection were not analyzed.

Library prep was done by PCR. DNA from cultured CD4+ T cells underwent TCR sequencing with the Oncomine TCR Beta short-read assay at the Johns Hopkins FTIC core. The QIAamp micro DNA kit was used to extract genomic DNA from the cultured CD4+ T cells. Oncomine TCR Beta libraries from cultured CD4+ T cells were pooled using unique dual indexes and sequenced on an Illumina iSeq 100. On the authors' methods: Non-productive sequences were removed, and CDR3s that did not start with C, did not end with F or W, or were shorter than 7 amino acids were discarded. Antigen-specific clonotypes were identified using the MANAFEST web application through comparison of peptide-stimulated wells with reference and other culture wells. Positive clones required FDR below 0.05, an odds ratio above 5, and productive frequency above 0.1% in at least two of three replicate wells. A clonotype was classed as cross-reactive if the clonotype showed significant expansion both in SARS-CoV-2 spike wells and in at least one common cold coronavirus spike condition. Similarity between CDR3 sequences was evaluated in R version 3.6.1 using Levenshtein distances (stringdist) and unrooted phylogenetic trees (ape). Using fastp at Q25 and MiXCR, TCRdb reprocessed the public reads and kept productive beta chains. All rows with the same CDR3 protein become a single entry with the most common DNA and genes. TCRdb's processing, not the study's, gives the V and J calls here. The sample yields about 17,000 distinct CDR3 sequences; 45% to 65% were counted once. About 17% of the sample comes from the top ten.

This clonotype was obtained from a human donor who had recovered from COVID-19. This chain is built from TRBV7-8 and TRBJ2-5, with the D gene uncertain. Sequenced: CD4+ T cells from blood, cultured in vitro. The CDR3 reads CASSYELSLPAGETQYF. The DNA sequence follows: TGTGCCAGCAGCTACGAGTTGTCACTACCCGCCGGGGAGACCCAGTACTTC.